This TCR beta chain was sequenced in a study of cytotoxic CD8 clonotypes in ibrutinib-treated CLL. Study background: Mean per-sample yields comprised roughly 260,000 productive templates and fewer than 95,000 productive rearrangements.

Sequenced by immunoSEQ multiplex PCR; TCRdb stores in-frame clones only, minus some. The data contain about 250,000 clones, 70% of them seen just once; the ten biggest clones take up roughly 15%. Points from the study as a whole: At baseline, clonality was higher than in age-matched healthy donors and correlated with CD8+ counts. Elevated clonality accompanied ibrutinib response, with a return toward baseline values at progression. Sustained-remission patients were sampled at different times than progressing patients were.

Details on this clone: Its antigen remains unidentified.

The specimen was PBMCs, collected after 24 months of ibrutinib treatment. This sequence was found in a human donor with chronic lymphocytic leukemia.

CDR3 amino acids: CASSQDWAGGSYEQYF. CDR3 sequence (DNA): TGCGCCAGCAGCCAAGACTGGGCGGGGGGCTCCTACGAGCAGTACTTC. This chain uses TRBV4-3 with TRBJ2-7, with 8 bases lining up with TRBD2. CDR3 length equals 16 residues. V lost 0 bases to trimming and J lost 0 bases; unmatched junction nucleotides: 4. Per the germline V gene, CDR1 is LGHNA and CDR2 is YSLEER.